This T cell receptor beta chain was sequenced for a study of follicular helper T cells after annual influenza vaccination. Libraries were prepared by immunoSEQ multiplex PCR; TCRdb keeps only in-frame clonotypes and omits some of them. The sample includes about 8,700 clones, about 77% of them seen just once. The time point is: 2014-2015 season, pre-vaccination. This material consisted of CXCR5+ CD38- circulating T follicular helper cells from blood, taken on the day of influenza vaccination. Specified subset: circulating Tfh, non-naive CD4+CXCR5+PD-1+ (ICOS+CD38+ or ICOS-CD38-). This sequence was found in an adult who received the influenza vaccine.

The chain's CDR3 is CASSLRQLGVARGETQYF. CDR3 in DNA: TGTGCCAGCAGCCTAAGACAGCTGGGAGTAGCGAGGGGAGAGACCCAGTACTTC. The chain has TRBV14 and TRBJ2-5; either TRBD1 or TRBD2 may supply D (5 bases each). V was pared by 4 bases and J by 4 bases, with 25 bases between. The CDR3 has 18 amino acids. Germline V gene data show CDR1 as SGHDN and CDR2 as FVKESK.